Sequencing of this T cell receptor beta chain was carried out in a study of response to subunit inactivated influenza vaccine. Concerning this clonotype: Its antigen remains unknown.

Study results and limitations: Every seasonal influenza vaccination brings in few new T cells, the authors suggested.

TCRdb reprocessed the RT-PCR reads with MiXCR, giving one entry per CDR3 protein. Found here are about 780,000 distinct CDR3 sequences, roughly 20% of them singletons; the top ten hold 11%. The TCR comes from a man in his fifties or sixties who received an inactivated influenza vaccine. Specimen: PBMCs from blood, collected roughly 5 days after vaccination.

The CDR3 here is CASSYDVKQNIQYF. The CDR3 DNA follows: TGTGCCAGCAGTTACGACGTAAAACAAAACATTCAGTACTTC. This sequence joins TRBV6-5 and TRBJ2-4; D remains ambiguous. The CDR3 has 14 residues. V lost 2 bases to trimming and J lost 5 bases, with 10 bases between them. From germline, CDR1 is MNHEY and CDR2 SVGAGI.